Below, one TCR beta chain is given with its context. The data derive from a study of OX40 agonist ivuxolimab in advanced cancers. V lost 4 bases and J lost 4, with 7 bases in between. This CDR3 contains 12 residues. Germline CDR1 is LNHDA and CDR2 is SQIVND (reference sequence). The repertoire was sequenced with immunoSEQ multiplex PCR; TCRdb's copy has only in-frame clones and lacks some. This table has fewer than 70,000 clones, more than 75% appearing once. The chain combines TRBV19 with TRBJ1-2; D call uncertain. The sequence came from an adult with an advanced solid tumor such as melanoma, head and neck, liver or kidney cancer. This material consisted of CD4+ or CD8+ T cells sorted from blood, taken in a trial of the OX40 agonist ivuxolimab. The CDR3 loop reads CASSRIGYGYTF. CDR3 coding DNA: TGTGCCAGTAGTAGGATCGGCTATGGCTACACCTTC.